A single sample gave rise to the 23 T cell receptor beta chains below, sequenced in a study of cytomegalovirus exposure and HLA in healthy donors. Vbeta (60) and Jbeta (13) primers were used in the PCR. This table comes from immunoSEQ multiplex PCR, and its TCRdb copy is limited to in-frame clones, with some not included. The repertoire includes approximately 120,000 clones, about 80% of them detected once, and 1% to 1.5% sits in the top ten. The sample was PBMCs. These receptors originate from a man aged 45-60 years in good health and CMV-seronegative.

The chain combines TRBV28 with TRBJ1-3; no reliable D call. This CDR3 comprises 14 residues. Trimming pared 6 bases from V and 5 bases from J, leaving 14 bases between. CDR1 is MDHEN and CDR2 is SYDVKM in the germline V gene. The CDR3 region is CASSPHSLRNTIYF. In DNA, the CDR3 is TGTGCCAGCAGCCCCCACAGCCTTAGAAACACCATATATTTT.

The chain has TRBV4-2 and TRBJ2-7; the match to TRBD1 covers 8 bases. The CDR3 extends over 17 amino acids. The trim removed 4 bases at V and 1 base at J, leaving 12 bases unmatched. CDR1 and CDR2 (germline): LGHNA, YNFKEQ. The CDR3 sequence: CASSPGQGAPDSYEQYF. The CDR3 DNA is TGTGCCAGCAGCCCGGGTCAGGGGGCCCCTGATTCCTACGAGCAGTACTTC.

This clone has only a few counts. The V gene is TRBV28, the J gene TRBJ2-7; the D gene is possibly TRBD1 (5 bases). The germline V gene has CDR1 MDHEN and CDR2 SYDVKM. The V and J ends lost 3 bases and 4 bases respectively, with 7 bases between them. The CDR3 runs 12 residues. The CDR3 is CASSLTDYEQYF. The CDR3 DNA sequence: TGTGCCAGCAGTTTGACAGATTACGAGCAGTACTTC.

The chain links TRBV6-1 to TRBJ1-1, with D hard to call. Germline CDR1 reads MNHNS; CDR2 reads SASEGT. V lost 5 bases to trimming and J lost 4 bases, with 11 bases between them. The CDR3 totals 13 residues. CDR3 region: CASSHTSGTEAFF. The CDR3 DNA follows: TGTGCCAGCAGTCATACTTCGGGCACTGAAGCTTTCTTT.

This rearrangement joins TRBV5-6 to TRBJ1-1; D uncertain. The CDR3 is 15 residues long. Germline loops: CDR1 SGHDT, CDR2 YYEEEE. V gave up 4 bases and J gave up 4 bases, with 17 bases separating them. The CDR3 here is CASSQGRWGSTEAFF. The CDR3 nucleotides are TGTGCCAGCAGCCAAGGGAGGTGGGGAAGCACTGAAGCTTTCTTT.

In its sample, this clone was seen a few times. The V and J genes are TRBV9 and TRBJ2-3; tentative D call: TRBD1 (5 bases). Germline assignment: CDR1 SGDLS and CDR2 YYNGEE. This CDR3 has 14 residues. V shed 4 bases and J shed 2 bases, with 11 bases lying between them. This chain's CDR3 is CASSLSGHTDTQYF. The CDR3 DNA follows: TGTGCCAGCAGCCTGTCCGGACACACAGATACGCAGTATTTT.

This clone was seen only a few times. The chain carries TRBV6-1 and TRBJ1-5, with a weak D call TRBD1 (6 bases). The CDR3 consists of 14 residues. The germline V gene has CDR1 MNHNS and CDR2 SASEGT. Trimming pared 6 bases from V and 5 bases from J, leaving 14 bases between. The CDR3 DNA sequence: TGTGCCAGCAGGGGCTCGACAGGATATCAGCCCCAGCATTTT. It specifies CASRGSTGYQPQHF.

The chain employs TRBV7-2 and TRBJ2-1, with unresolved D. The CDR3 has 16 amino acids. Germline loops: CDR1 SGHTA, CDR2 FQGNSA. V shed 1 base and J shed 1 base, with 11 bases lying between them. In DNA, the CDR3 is TGTGCCAGCAGCTTAGGTCACAGTTTATCCTACAATGAGCAGTTCTTC. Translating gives CASSLGHSLSYNEQFF.

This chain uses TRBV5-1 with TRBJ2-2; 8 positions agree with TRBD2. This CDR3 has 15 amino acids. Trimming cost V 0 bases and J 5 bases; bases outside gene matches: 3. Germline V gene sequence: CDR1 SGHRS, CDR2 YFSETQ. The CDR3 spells CASSLAPSGTGELFF. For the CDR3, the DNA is TGCGCCAGCAGCTTGGCCCCTAGCGGGACCGGGGAGCTGTTTTTT.

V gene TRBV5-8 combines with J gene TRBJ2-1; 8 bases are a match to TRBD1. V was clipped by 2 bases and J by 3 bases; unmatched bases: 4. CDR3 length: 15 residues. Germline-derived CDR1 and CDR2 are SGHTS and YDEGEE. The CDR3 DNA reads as TGTGCCAGCAGCTTTCAGGGGGCGAGCTACAATGAGCAGTTCTTC. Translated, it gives CASSFQGASYNEQFF. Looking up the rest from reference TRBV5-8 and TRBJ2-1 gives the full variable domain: EAGVTQSPTHLIKTRGQQATLRCSPISGHTSVYWYQQALGLGLQFLLWYDEGEERNRGNFPPRFSGRQFPNYSSELNVNALELEDSALYLCASSFQGASYNEQFFGPGTRLTVL.

This CDR3 reads CATRGAANTGELFF. CDR3 DNA sequence: TGTGCCACCCGGGGGGCGGCGAACACCGGGGAGCTGTTTTTT. The chain joins TRBV7-2 to TRBJ2-2; possibly TRBD2 for D (7 bases). CDR3 size: 14 residues. Trimming removed 10 bases at V and 0 bases at J, with 12 bases between. Germline assignment: CDR1 SGHTA and CDR2 FQGNSA.

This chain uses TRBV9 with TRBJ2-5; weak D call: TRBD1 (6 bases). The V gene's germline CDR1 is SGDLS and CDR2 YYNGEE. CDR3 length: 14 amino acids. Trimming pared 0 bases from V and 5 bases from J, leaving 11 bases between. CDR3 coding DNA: TGTGCCAGCAGCGTAGAAGGGGGTGGGGAGACCCAGTACTTC. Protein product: CASSVEGGGETQYF. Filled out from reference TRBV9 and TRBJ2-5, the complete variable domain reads DSGVTQTPKHLITATGQRVTLRCSPRSGDLSVYWYQQSLDQGLQFLIQYYNGEERAKGNILERFSAQQFPDLHSELNLSSLELGDSALYFCASSVEGGGETQYFGPGTRLLVL.

CDR3 DNA: TGTGCCAGTAGTCTCGGGTCTCTCACTGAAGCTTTCTTT. Its translation is CASSLGSLTEAFF. The rearrangement joins TRBV19 to TRBJ1-1; D ambiguous. Trimming stripped 5 bases from V and 4 bases from J, with 11 bases between. The germline V gene has CDR1 LNHDA and CDR2 SQIVND (reference sequence). The CDR3 contains 13 residues.

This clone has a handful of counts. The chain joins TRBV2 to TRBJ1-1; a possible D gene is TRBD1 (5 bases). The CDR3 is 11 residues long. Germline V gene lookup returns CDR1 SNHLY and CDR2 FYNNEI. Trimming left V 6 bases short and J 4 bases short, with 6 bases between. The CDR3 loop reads CASRQATEAFF. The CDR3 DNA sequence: TGTGCCAGCAGACAGGCCACTGAAGCTTTCTTT.

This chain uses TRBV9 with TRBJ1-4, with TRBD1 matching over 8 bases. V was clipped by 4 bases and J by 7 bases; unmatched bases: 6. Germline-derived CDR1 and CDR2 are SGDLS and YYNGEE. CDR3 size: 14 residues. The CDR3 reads CASSFGQGGEKLFF. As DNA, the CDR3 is TGTGCCAGCAGCTTCGGACAGGGTGGTGAAAAACTGTTTTTT.

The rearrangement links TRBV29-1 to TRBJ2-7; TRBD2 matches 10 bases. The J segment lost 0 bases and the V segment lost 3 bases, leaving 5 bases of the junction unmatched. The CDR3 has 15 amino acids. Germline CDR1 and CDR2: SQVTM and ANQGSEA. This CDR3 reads CSVESLAGDSYEQYF. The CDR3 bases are TGCAGCGTTGAGTCGCTAGCGGGGGACTCCTACGAGCAGTACTTC.

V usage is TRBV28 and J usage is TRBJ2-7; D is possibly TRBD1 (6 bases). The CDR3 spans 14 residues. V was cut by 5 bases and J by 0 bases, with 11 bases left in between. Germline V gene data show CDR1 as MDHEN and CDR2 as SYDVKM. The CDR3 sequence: CASSPDRLSYEQYF. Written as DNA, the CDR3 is TGTGCCAGCAGTCCGGACAGACTCTCCTACGAGCAGTACTTC.

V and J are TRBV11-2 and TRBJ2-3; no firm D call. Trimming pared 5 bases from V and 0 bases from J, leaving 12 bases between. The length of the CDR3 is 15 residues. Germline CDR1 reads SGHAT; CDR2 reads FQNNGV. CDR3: CASSITARSTDTQYF. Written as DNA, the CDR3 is TGTGCCAGCAGCATAACCGCCAGGAGCACAGATACGCAGTATTTT.

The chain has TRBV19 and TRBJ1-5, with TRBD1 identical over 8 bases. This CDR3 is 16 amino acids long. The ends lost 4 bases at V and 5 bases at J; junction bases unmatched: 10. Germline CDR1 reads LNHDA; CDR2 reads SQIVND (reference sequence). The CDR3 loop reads CASSKRTGRVYQPQHF. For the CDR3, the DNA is TGTGCCAGTAGTAAACGGACAGGGCGGGTTTATCAGCCCCAGCATTTT.

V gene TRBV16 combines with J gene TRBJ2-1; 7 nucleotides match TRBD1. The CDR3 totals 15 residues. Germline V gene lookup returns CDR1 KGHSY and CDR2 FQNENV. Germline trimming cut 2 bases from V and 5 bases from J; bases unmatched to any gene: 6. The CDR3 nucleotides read TGTGCCAGCAGCCAACTACAGGGGAAGAACAATGAGCAGTTCTTC. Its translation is CASSQLQGKNNEQFF.

The CDR3 sequence: CASLRRGAHETQYF. The CDR3 coding sequence is TGTGCCAGCCTTCGTCGGGGGGCACACGAGACCCAGTACTTC. The chain recombines TRBV5-8 with TRBJ2-5, with D tentatively TRBD2 (7 bases). CDR1 is SGHTS, CDR2 YDEGEE, per germline. V lost 7 bases, J lost 5 bases, and 18 bases lay in between. The CDR3 runs to 14 residues.

In DNA form, the CDR3 reads TGTGCCAGCCGGACAGGGGTGTTGAGCAATCAGCCCCAGCATTTT. Encoded protein: CASRTGVLSNQPQHF. The chain joins TRBV6-5 to TRBJ1-5; 9 nucleotides match TRBD1. The CDR3 sequence is 15 residues long. CDR1 and CDR2 (germline): MNHEY, SVGAGI. The trim removed 8 bases at V and 1 base at J, leaving 6 bases unmatched.

The CDR3 DNA reads TGTGCCATCACCCCCGGGACAGGGGCTAACTATGGCTACACCTTC. Its translation: CAITPGTGANYGYTF. J is TRBJ1-2 and V is TRBV10-3; 10 nucleotides match TRBD1. Germline values: CDR1 ENHRY, CDR2 SYGVKD. This CDR3 region has 15 residues. V was clipped by 7 bases and J by 0 bases; unmatched bases: 5.